Listed below are T cell receptor beta chains from one sample, sequenced in a study of blood T cell repertoires in COVID-19. Clones were sequenced by immunoSEQ multiplex PCR, and TCRdb holds only the in-frame ones, with some missing. The data hold 55,000 to 85,000 clones, with roughly 78% observed a single time. Sequenced: peripheral blood. The origin of the receptors is a man between 60 and 75 years old with active or convalescent COVID-19. The CDR3 runs from the conserved cysteine through the conserved F or W. A D gene is named only where the DNA matches it firmly. The listing skips clone size in some rows; elsewhere it reads once, few, many or a size class.

>TRBJ1-2|.|TRBV4-1|.
CASSQDPGGSYGYTF
TGCGCCAGCAGCCAAGATCCCGGGGGGTCCTATGGCTACACCTTC
>TRBJ2-7|TRBD1|TRBV6-5|.
CASSYGRGLDEQYF
TGTGCCAGCAGTTATGGCAGGGGGCTGGACGAGCAGTACTTC
>TRBJ1-5|.|TRBV7-2|once
CASSLESTGARPQHF
TGTGCCAGCAGCTTAGAGTCTACAGGCGCCAGGCCCCAGCATTTT
>TRBJ2-1|TRBD2|TRBV11-2|few
CASSSRTSGGPNEQFF
TGTGCCAGCAGCTCGAGGACTAGCGGGGGGCCCAATGAGCAGTTCTTC
>TRBJ1-2|TRBD1|TRBV11-2|few
CASSITRGQDGYTF
TGTGCCAGCAGCATAACCAGGGGGCAGGATGGCTACACCTTC
>TRBJ2-1|.|TRBV11-3|.
CASSLGGDEQFF
TGTGCCAGCAGCTTAGGGGGAGATGAGCAGTTCTTC
>TRBJ2-6|TRBD2|TRBV30|.
CAWTSSGGISGANVLTF
TGTGCCTGGACTTCGAGCGGGGGAATCTCTGGGGCCAACGTCCTGACTTTC
>TRBJ1-4|.|TRBV4-1|.
CASSQAPRTNEKLFF
TGCGCCAGCAGCCAGGCCCCCAGGACTAATGAAAAACTGTTTTTT
>TRBJ2-7|.|TRBV15|.
CATRAGTPGYYEQYF
TGTGCCACCAGGGCAGGGACACCTGGCTACTACGAGCAGTACTTC
>TRBJ1-2|.|TRBV5-1|.
CASRATGGYGYTF
TGCGCCAGCAGGGCTACAGGCGGCTATGGCTACACCTTC
>TRBJ1-2|.|TRBV11-2|.
CASSLAQNYGYTF
TGTGCCAGCAGCTTAGCACAGAACTATGGCTACACCTTC
>TRBJ1-1|TRBD1|TRBV6-5|few
CASSSDRGLGNTEAFF
TGTGCCAGCAGTTCTGACAGGGGGCTGGGTAACACTGAAGCTTTCTTT
>TRBJ2-7|.|TRBV7-8|.
CASSSGHSDYEQYF
TGTGCCAGCAGCTCGGGACATTCGGACTACGAGCAGTACTTC
>TRBJ2-7|TRBD1|TRBV30|.
CAWRLRGTGGLDEQYF
TGTGCCTGGAGACTACGCGGGACAGGGGGATTGGACGAGCAGTACTTC
>TRBJ2-5|.|TRBV29-1|.
CSVERGGETQYF
TGCAGCGTTGAAAGGGGTGGGGAGACCCAGTACTTC
>TRBJ2-3|TRBD1|TRBV30|.
CAWITGGRLDTQYF
TGTGCCTGGATAACAGGGGGAAGATTAGATACGCAGTATTTT
>TRBJ1-6|.|TRBV5-4|.
CASSLTGDSNSPLHF
TGTGCCAGCAGCTTGACCGGGGACTCTAATTCACCCCTCCACTTT
>TRBJ1-4|TRBD1|TRBV30|.
CAWSGDRGREKLFF
TGTGCCTGGAGCGGGGACAGGGGAAGGGAAAAACTGTTTTTT
>TRBJ2-7|.|TRBV3-1/TRBV3-2|.
CASSHSDYEQYF
TGTGCCAGCAGCCACAGTGACTACGAGCAGTACTTC
>TRBJ1-2|.|TRBV28|.
CASSAGGDYGYTF
TGTGCCAGCAGTGCTGGGGGGGACTATGGCTACACCTTC
>TRBJ1-1|.|TRBV6-6|.
CASSYGGAETEAFF
TGTGCCAGCAGTTACGGGGGGGCTGAGACTGAAGCTTTCTTT
>TRBJ2-2|.|TRBV3-1/TRBV3-2|.
CASSPGNTGELFF
TGTGCCAGCAGCCCGGGAAACACCGGGGAGCTGTTTTTT
>TRBJ2-3|TRBD2|TRBV5-1|.
CASRETGLGGDPTDTQYF
TGCGCCAGCAGGGAAACTGGTTTGGGGGGGGACCCCACAGATACGCAGTATTTT
>TRBJ2-1|.|TRBV12-5|.
CASGRGSYNEQFF
TGTGCTAGTGGTCGGGGGTCCTACAATGAGCAGTTCTTC
>TRBJ1-1|TRBD1|TRBV7-3|.
CASSLTGTGKGLDTEAFF
TGTGCCAGCAGCTTAACTGGGACAGGGAAAGGACTGGACACTGAAGCTTTCTTT
>TRBJ1-2|.|TRBV2|once
CASSREAGPYGYTF
TGTGCCAGCAGCAGAGAGGCGGGGCCCTATGGCTACACCTTC
>TRBJ2-5|.|TRBV28|.
CASRDMVGAETQYF
TGTGCCAGCAGGGATATGGTGGGCGCGGAGACCCAGTACTTC
>TRBJ1-5|.|TRBV4-1|.
CASSPQGGIGTRPQHF
TGCGCCAGCAGCCCTCAGGGAGGAATCGGAACGAGGCCCCAGCATTTT
>TRBJ1-2|.|TRBV6-5|.
CASTPGGLNYGYTF
TGTGCCAGCACCCCCGGGGGGCTTAACTATGGCTACACCTTC
>TRBJ1-5|TRBD1|TRBV7-9|few
CASSSGGATGGPQHF
TGTGCCAGCAGCTCAGGGGGCGCAACGGGTGGGCCCCAGCATTTT
>TRBJ1-4|TRBD1|TRBV5-1|.
CASSLELTGAGEKLFF
TGCGCCAGCAGCTTGGAGTTAACAGGGGCCGGCGAAAAACTGTTTTTT
>TRBJ2-1|.|TRBV10-3|few
CAIRTDAAYNEQFF
TGTGCCATCAGAACAGACGCAGCCTACAATGAGCAGTTCTTC
>TRBJ2-3|TRBD2|TRBV6-2/TRBV6-3|.
CASSYWDQTSTGTQYF
TGTGCCAGCAGTTACTGGGACCAGACTAGCACGGGTACGCAGTATTTT
>TRBJ2-1|TRBD1|TRBV29-1|once
CSVERTGGTNEQFF
TGCAGCGTTGAAAGGACAGGGGGGACCAATGAGCAGTTCTTC
>TRBJ2-5|TRBD1|TRBV19|.
CASGQGDRGRETQYF
TGTGCCAGCGGGCAGGGGGACAGGGGGAGGGAGACCCAGTACTTC
>TRBJ2-5|TRBD2|TRBV5-4|.
CASTVREGSQETQYF
TGTGCCAGCACGGTCCGGGAGGGGAGCCAAGAGACCCAGTACTTC
>TRBJ2-1|TRBD2|TRBV6-5|.
CASSYSGTSGEDEQFF
TGTGCCAGCAGTTACTCCGGGACTAGCGGGGAGGATGAGCAGTTCTTC
>TRBJ1-2|TRBD1|TRBV5-4|few
CASSSARTGENYGYTF
TGTGCCAGCAGCTCCGCCAGGACAGGGGAGAACTATGGCTACACCTTC
>TRBJ2-5|TRBD2|TRBV6-5|.
CASRPIGGGQETQYF
TGTGCCAGCAGGCCGATTGGCGGGGGGCAAGAGACCCAGTACTTC
>TRBJ1-2|.|TRBV20-1|few
CSATVPYGYTF
TGCAGTGCTACCGTTCCTTATGGCTACACCTTC
>TRBJ2-5|TRBD2|TRBV3-1/TRBV3-2|.
CASSPVTSGGAGETQYF
TGTGCCAGCAGCCCGGTGACTAGCGGGGGGGCCGGGGAGACCCAGTACTTC
>TRBJ2-7|.|TRBV18|.
CASSPAGSYEQYF
TGTGCCAGCTCACCTGCAGGGTCCTACGAGCAGTACTTC
>TRBJ1-5|.|TRBV4-1|.
CASSQGLDRNQPQHF
TGCGCCAGCAGCCAAGGGCTAGATCGCAATCAGCCCCAGCATTTT
>TRBJ1-1|TRBD1|TRBV3-1/TRBV3-2|.
CASNLQGKGIAFF
TGTGCCAGCAATCTACAGGGGAAAGGGATTGCTTTCTTT
>TRBJ2-3|.|TRBV2|.
CASRRGADDTQYF
TGTGCCAGCCGCAGGGGGGCGGACGATACGCAGTATTTT
>TRBJ2-1|TRBD2|TRBV18|.
CASSPYGGSLANEQFF
TGTGCCAGCTCACCCTACGGGGGGTCTCTAGCGAATGAGCAGTTCTTC
>TRBJ2-2|.|TRBV7-9|once
CASSLTANTGELFF
TGTGCCAGCAGCTTAACGGCGAACACCGGGGAGCTGTTTTTT
>TRBJ2-1|TRBD1|TRBV24-1|.
CATRGTGRNEQFF
TGTGCCACCAGAGGGACAGGGAGGAATGAGCAGTTCTTC
>TRBJ1-6|.|TRBV28|.
CASGLTFAASPLHF
TGTGCCAGCGGATTGACTTTTGCGGCTTCACCCCTCCACTTT
>TRBJ2-3|.|TRBV3-1/TRBV3-2|.
CASRFSGSTDTQYF
TGTGCCAGCAGATTTTCCGGGAGCACAGATACGCAGTATTTT
>TRBJ2-5|TRBD1|TRBV19|.
CASSISRGRQETQYF
TGTGCCAGTAGTATTTCAAGGGGGCGCCAAGAGACCCAGTACTTC